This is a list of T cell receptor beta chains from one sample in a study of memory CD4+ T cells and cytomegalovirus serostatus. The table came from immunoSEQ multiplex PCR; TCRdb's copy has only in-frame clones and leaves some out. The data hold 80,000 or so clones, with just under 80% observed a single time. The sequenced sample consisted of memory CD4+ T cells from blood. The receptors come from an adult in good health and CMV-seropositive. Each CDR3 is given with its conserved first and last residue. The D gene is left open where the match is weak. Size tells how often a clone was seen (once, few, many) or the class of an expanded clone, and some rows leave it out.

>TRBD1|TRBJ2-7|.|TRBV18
TGTGCCAGCTCTCGAGGGACAGGGGGCCCTTACGAGCAGTACTTC
CASSRGTGGPYEQYF
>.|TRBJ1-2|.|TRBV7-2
TGTGCCAGCAGCCTCTGGACGGGGTTCGGGGGCTACACCTTC
CASSLWTGFGGYTF
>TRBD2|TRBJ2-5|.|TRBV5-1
TGCGCCAGCAGCTACGGACTAGCGGCTCTCCAAGAGACCCAGTACTTC
CASSYGLAALQETQYF
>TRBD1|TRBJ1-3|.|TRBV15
TGTGCCACCAGCAGAGATCAGGGGGCTGCTGGAAACACCATATATTTT
CATSRDQGAAGNTIYF
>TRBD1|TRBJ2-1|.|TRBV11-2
TGTGCCAGCAGCTTAGATATGGCGGACAGGAGCTCCTACAATGAGCAGTTCTTC
CASSLDMADRSSYNEQFF
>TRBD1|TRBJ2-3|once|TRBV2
TGTGCCAGCAGGCAGGACAGGGGAAGAGATACGCAGTATTTT
CASRQDRGRDTQYF
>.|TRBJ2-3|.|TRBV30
TGTGCCTGGACGCCCCGGATAGATACGCAGTATTTT
CAWTPRIDTQYF
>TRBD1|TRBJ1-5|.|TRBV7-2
TGTGCCAGCAGCTCGACAGGGGGCATTCAGCCCCAGCATTTT
CASSSTGGIQPQHF
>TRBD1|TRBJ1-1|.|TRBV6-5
TGTGCCAGCAGTTACGGGACAGGGGGTTTGAACACTGAAGCTTTCTTT
CASSYGTGGLNTEAFF
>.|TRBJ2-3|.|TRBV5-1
TGCGCCAGCAGCCGGGCGGGGAGCACAGATACGCAGTATTTT
CASSRAGSTDTQYF
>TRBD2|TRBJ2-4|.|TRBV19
TGTGCCAGTAGGACTAGCGGGAGGGCCCGCGGGGGAAACATTCAGTACTTC
CASRTSGRARGGNIQYF
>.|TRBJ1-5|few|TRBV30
TGTGCCTGGAGTCTCTTGGGGCAGGGGACGCCCCAGCATTTT
CAWSLLGQGTPQHF
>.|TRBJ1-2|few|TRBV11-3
TGTGCCAGCAGCTTAGCTCGAAACTATGGCTACACCTTC
CASSLARNYGYTF
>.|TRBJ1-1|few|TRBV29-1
TGCAGCGTTGGGGCGGAGGGGAACACTGAAGCTTTCTTT
CSVGAEGNTEAFF
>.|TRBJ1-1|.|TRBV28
TGTGCCAGCAGTTCACTCACAGGGTTAGGGGGAAAAGCTTTCTTT
CASSSLTGLGGKAFF
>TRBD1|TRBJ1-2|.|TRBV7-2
TGTGCCACAAGACAGGGCCTTAACTATGGCTACACCTTC
CATRQGLNYGYTF
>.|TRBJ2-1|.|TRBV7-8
TGTGCCAGCAGCTTTCTTTCTCTGGACAATGAGCAGTTCTTC
CASSFLSLDNEQFF
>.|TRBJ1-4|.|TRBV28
TGTGCCAGCAGTCCCGGGGGTAATAATGAAAAACTGTTTTTT
CASSPGGNNEKLFF
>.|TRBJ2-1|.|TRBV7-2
TGTGCCAGCAGCTTGGATTCAGGGGAGCAGTTCTTC
CASSLDSGEQFF
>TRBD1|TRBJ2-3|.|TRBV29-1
TGCAGCGTTGAGGGACAGTTCCACTTCACAGATACGCAGTATTTT
CSVEGQFHFTDTQYF
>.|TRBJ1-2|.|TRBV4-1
TGCGCCAGCAGCCAAGATGGTCAGACCTATGGCTACACCTTC
CASSQDGQTYGYTF